What follows describes a single T cell receptor beta chain. Generated by immunoSEQ multiplex PCR, the TCRdb table keeps only in-frame clones and is missing some. The data show some 120,000 clones, just over 90% seen once. These data come from a study of control samples from healthy donors and cancer patients. This CDR3 region has 15 residues. Per the germline V gene, CDR1 is LGHDT and CDR2 is YNNKEL (reference sequence). Trimming removed 8 bases from V and 0 bases from J, with 14 bases in between. The specimen was blood. The chain joins TRBV3-1 (or the pseudogene TRBV3-2) to TRBJ1-3; the D is unclear. This TCR was recovered from a young woman in good health. In nucleotides, the CDR3 is TGTGCCAGCCAAAAGACGGGAGGCTCTGGAAACACCATATATTTT. This sequence encodes CASQKTGGSGNTIYF.